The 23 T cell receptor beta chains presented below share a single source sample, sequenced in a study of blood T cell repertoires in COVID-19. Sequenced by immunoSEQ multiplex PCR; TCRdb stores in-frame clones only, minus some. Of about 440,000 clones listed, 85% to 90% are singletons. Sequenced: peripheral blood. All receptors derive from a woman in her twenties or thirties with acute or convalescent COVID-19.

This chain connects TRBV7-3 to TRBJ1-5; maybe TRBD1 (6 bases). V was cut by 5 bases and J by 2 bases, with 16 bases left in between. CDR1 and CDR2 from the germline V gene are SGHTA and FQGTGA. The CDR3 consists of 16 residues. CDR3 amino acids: CASSLYREGGNQPQHF. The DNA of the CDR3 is TGTGCCAGCAGCCTATACAGGGAGGGAGGCAATCAGCCCCAGCATTTT.

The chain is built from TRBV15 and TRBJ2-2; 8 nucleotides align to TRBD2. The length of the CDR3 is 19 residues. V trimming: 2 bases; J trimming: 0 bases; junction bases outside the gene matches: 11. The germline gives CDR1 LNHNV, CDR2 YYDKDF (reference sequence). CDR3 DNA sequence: TGTGCCACCAGCAGACCTTACGAAACGGGACTAGCGAACACCGGGGAGCTGTTTTTT. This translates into CATSRPYETGLANTGELFF. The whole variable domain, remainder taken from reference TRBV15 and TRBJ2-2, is DAMVIQNPRYQVTQFGKPVTLSCSQTLNHNVMYWYQQKSSQAPKLLFHYYDKDFNNEADTPDNFQSRRPNTSFCFLDIRSPGLGDTAMYLCATSRPYETGLANTGELFFGEGSRLTVL.

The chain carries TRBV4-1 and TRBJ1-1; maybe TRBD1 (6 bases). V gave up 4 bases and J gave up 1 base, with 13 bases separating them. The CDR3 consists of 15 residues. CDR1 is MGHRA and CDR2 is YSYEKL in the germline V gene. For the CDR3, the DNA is TGCGCCAGCAGCCCCCTTACAGGGCCGAACACTGAAGCTTTCTTT. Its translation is CASSPLTGPNTEAFF.

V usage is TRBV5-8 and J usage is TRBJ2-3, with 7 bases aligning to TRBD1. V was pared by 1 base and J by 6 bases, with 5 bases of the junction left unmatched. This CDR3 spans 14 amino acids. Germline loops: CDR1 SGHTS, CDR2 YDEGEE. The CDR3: CASSLLDRVDTQYF. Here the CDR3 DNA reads TGTGCCAGCAGCTTGCTAGACAGGGTGGATACGCAGTATTTT.

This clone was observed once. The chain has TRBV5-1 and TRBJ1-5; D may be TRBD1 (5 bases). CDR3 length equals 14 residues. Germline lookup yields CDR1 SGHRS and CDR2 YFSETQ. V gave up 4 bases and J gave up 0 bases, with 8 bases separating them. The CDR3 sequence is CASSPGDSNQPQHF. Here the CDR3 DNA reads TGCGCCAGCAGCCCGGGGGATAGCAATCAGCCCCAGCATTTT.

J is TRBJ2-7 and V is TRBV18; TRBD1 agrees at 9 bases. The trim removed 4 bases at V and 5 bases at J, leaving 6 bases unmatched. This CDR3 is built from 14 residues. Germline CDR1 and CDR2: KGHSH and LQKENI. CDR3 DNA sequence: TGTGCCAGCTCACGCCGGGACAGGGTCAACGAGCAGTACTTC. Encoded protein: CASSRRDRVNEQYF.

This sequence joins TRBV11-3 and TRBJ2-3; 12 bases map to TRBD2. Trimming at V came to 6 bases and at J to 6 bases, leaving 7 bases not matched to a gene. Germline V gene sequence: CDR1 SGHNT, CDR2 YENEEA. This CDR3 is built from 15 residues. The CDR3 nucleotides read TGTGCCAGCAGTCCTAGCGGGGGGGCCGGGGATACGCAGTATTTT. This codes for CASSPSGGAGDTQYF.

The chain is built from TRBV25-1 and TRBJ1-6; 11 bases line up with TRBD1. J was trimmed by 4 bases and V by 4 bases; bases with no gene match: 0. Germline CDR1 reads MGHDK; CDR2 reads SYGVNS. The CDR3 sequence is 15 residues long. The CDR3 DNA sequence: TGTGCCAGCAGTGGGGACAGGGGGTATAATTCACCCCTCCACTTT. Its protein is CASSGDRGYNSPLHF.

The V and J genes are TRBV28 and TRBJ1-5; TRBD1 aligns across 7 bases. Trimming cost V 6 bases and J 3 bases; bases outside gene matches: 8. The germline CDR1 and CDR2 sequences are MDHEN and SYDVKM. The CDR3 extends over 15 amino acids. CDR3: CASSPRDRHNQPQHF. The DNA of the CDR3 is TGTGCCAGCAGCCCCCGGGACAGACACAATCAGCCCCAGCATTTT.

This chain's CDR3 is CASSFREIPQEAETQYF. Written as DNA, the CDR3 is TGTGCCAGCAGCTTTCGGGAGATCCCGCAAGAAGCAGAGACCCAGTACTTC. V is TRBV7-3 and J is TRBJ2-5; possible D gene TRBD2, 6 bases. This CDR3 has 17 residues. Trimming removed 3 bases at V and 4 bases at J, with 21 bases between. From germline, CDR1 is SGHTA and CDR2 FQGTGA.

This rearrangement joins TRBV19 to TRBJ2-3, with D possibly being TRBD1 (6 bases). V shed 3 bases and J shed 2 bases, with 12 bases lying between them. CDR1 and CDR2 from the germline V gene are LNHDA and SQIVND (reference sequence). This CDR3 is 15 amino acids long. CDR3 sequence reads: CASSMEQGFTDTQYF. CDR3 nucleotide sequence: TGTGCCAGTAGTATGGAACAGGGCTTCACAGATACGCAGTATTTT.

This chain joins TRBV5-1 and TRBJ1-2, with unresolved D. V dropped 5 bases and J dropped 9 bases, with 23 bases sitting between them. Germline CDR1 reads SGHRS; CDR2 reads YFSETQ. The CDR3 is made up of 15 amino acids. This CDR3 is CASRLGPDEGVSYTF. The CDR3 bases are TGCGCCAGCAGACTGGGCCCTGATGAGGGTGTCAGCTACACCTTC.

CDR3 sequence (DNA): TGTGCCAGCAGCTCGGGGCAGGTGGGGGAGGGCGAGACCCAGTACTTC. The encoded protein is CASSSGQVGEGETQYF. This sequence joins TRBV11-3 and TRBJ2-5; TRBD2 matches 7 bases. The CDR3 extends over 16 amino acids. V trimming: 4 bases; J trimming: 5 bases; junction bases outside the gene matches: 13. The germline CDR1 and CDR2 sequences are SGHNT and YENEEA.

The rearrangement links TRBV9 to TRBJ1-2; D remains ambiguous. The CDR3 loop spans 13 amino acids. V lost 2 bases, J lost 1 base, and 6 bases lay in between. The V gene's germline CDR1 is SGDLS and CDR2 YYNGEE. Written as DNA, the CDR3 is TGTGCCAGCAGCGTTGGAGTTAACTATGGCTACACCTTC. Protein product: CASSVGVNYGYTF.

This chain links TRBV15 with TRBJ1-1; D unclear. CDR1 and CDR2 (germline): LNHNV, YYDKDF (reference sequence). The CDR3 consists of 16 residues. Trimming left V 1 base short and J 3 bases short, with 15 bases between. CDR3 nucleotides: TGTGCCACCAGCAGAGTTCCGATTGACCGGGACACTGAAGCTTTCTTT. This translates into CATSRVPIDRDTEAFF.

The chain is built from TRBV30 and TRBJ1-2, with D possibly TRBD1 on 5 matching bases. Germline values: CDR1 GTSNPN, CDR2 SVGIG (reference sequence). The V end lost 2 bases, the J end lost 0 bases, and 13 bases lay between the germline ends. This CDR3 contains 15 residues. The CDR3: CAWSHRTSANYGYTF. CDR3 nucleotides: TGTGCCTGGAGTCATCGGACATCGGCTAACTATGGCTACACCTTC.

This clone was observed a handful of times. CDR3 in DNA: TGCGCCAGCAGCTTGGGGGACAGGGGTTTTAGCACTGAAGCTTTCTTT. Translation: CASSLGDRGFSTEAFF. The V call is TRBV5-1, the J call TRBJ1-1, with 10 nucleotides matching TRBD1. J was trimmed by 4 bases and V by 0 bases; bases with no gene match: 6. Germline CDR1 SGHRS, CDR2 YFSETQ. The CDR3 contains 16 residues.

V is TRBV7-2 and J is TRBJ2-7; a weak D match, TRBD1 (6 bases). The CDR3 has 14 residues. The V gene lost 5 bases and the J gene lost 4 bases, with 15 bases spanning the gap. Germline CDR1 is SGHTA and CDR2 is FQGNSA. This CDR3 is CASSMQGTQYEQYF. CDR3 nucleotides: TGTGCCAGCAGCATGCAGGGGACCCAGTACGAGCAGTACTTC.

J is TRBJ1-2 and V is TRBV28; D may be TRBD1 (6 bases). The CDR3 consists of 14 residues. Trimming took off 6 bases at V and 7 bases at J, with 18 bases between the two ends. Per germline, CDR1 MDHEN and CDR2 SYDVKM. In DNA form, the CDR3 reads TGTGCCAGCAGGGGGGGGCGCGACAGGTTTGGCTACACCTTC. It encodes CASRGGRDRFGYTF.

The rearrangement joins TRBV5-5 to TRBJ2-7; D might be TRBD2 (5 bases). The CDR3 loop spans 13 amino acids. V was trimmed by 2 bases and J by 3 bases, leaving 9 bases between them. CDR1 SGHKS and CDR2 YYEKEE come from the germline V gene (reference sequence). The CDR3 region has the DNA TGTGCCAGCAGCTTCCCCAGCGGCTACGAGCAGTACTTC. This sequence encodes CASSFPSGYEQYF.

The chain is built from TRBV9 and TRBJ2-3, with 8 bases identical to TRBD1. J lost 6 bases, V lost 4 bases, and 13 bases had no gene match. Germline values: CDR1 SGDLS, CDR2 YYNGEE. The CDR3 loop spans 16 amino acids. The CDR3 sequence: CASSYGTDRGGDTQYF. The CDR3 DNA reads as TGTGCCAGCAGCTACGGGACTGACAGGGGTGGGGATACGCAGTATTTT.

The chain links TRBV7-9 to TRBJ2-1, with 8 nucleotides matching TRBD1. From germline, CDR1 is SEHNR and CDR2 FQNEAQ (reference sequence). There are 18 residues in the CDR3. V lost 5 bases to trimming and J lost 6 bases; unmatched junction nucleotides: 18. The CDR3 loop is CASSRGQGDPSVVNEQFF. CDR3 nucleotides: TGTGCCAGCAGCCGCGGACAGGGCGACCCCTCAGTGGTCAATGAGCAGTTCTTC.

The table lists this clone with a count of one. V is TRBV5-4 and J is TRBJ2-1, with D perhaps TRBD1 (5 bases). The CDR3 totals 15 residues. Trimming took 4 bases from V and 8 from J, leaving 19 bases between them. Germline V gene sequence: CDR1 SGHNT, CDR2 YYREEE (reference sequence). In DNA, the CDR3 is TGTGCCAGCAGCCTCCCTCGGACAAGGTACGATGAGCAGTTCTTC. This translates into CASSLPRTRYDEQFF. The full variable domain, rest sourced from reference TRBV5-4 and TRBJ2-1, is ETGVTQSPTHLIKTRGQQVTLRCSSQSGHNTVSWYQQALGQGPQFIFQYYREEENGRGNFPPRFSGLQFPNYSSELNVNALELDDSALYLCASSLPRTRYDEQFFGPGTRLTVL.